The 15 T cell receptor beta chains reported below all come from one sample, sequenced in a study of cytomegalovirus exposure and HLA in healthy donors. Measured with immunoSEQ multiplex PCR; TCRdb has only the in-frame clones, and not every one. The sample includes approximately 280,000 clones, around 86% of them seen just once. Sequencing was carried out using PBMCs. The receptors were gathered from a woman younger than 30 in good health and CMV-seronegative.

This clone showed up just once. The chain is built from TRBV5-1 and TRBJ2-7; 9 nucleotides align to TRBD2. The ends lost 4 bases at V and 6 bases at J; junction bases unmatched: 14. The CDR3 loop spans 16 amino acids. Germline V gene sequence: CDR1 SGHRS, CDR2 YFSETQ. The CDR3 here is CASSPGAAGGRVEQYF. As DNA, the CDR3 is TGCGCCAGCAGCCCAGGCGCGGCGGGAGGGCGGGTCGAGCAGTACTTC.

This sequence joins TRBV4-2 and TRBJ2-7, with TRBD2 matching 7 bases. Germline CDR1 is LGHNA and CDR2 is YNFKEQ. The junction had 14 bases not matched to a gene; V was cut back by 0 bases and J by 3 bases. The CDR3 spans 18 residues. For the CDR3, the DNA is TGTGCCAGCAGCCAAGACACCCCATGGGGGGGAGGTTTCTACGAGCAGTACTTC. Its protein is CASSQDTPWGGGFYEQYF.

This clone is a singleton in its sample. CDR3 bases: TGTGCCAGCAGTTACTCTTCCAGGGGAGAGACCCAGTACTTC. Its translation: CASSYSSRGETQYF. This chain uses TRBV6-5 with TRBJ2-5, with D possibly TRBD1 on 6 matching bases. V was cut by 0 bases and J by 4 bases, with 9 bases left in between. The CDR3 length is 14 residues. The germline V gene encodes CDR1 MNHEY and CDR2 SVGAGI.

This sequence joins TRBV4-3 and TRBJ1-3, with 7 positions matching TRBD1. Trimming at V came to 0 bases and at J to 1 base, leaving 3 bases not matched to a gene. Germline assignment: CDR1 LGHNA and CDR2 YSLEER. This CDR3 region has 16 residues. The CDR3 DNA is TGCGCCAGCAGCCAAGATACGGGACAGTCTGGAAACACCATATATTTT. This translates into CASSQDTGQSGNTIYF.

The chain combines TRBV11-2 with TRBJ1-5; D is unresolved. V lost 3 bases and J lost 4, with 7 bases in between. CDR3 length: 13 residues. Germline V gives CDR1 SGHAT, CDR2 FQNNGV. CDR3: CASSLVDNQPQHF. CDR3 DNA sequence: TGTGCCAGCAGCTTGGTAGATAATCAGCCCCAGCATTTT.

This clone was seen more than once but under ten times. The chain is built from TRBV6-5 and TRBJ2-5; TRBD2 matches 10 bases. Looked up from germline, CDR1 is MNHEY and CDR2 is SVGAGI. The CDR3 consists of 12 residues. V lost 10 bases to trimming and J lost 5 bases; unmatched junction nucleotides: 4. CDR3 DNA sequence: TGTGCCACCCTACTAGCGGGGGAGACCCAGTACTTC. Translating gives CATLLAGETQYF.

The V and J genes are TRBV5-6 and TRBJ2-7; a weak D match, TRBD1 (7 bases). Germline V gives CDR1 SGHDT, CDR2 YYEEEE. Trimming removed 4 bases from V and 9 bases from J, with 23 bases in between. This CDR3 has 15 residues. In DNA form, the CDR3 reads TGTGCCAGCAGCCCTGGCGGCCAGGGGGGCAGAGGGCAGTACTTC. Its translation: CASSPGGQGGRGQYF.

V gene TRBV9 combines with J gene TRBJ1-4, with D uncertain. V shed 4 bases and J shed 3 bases, with 13 bases lying between them. Germline-derived CDR1 and CDR2 are SGDLS and YYNGEE. The CDR3 covers 15 residues. Written as DNA, the CDR3 is TGTGCCAGCAGCCCCCACTCCTTCTCTAATGAAAAACTGTTTTTT. Translating it yields CASSPHSFSNEKLFF.

The sample holds one count of this clone. The chain is built from TRBV2 and TRBJ2-3, with 12 bases lining up with TRBD2. CDR1 and CDR2 (germline): SNHLY, FYNNEI. V trimming: 6 bases; J trimming: 0 bases; junction bases outside the gene matches: 4. This CDR3 is built from 16 residues. Written as DNA, the CDR3 is TGTGCCAGCAGCCTCGGACTAGCGGGGAGCACAGATACGCAGTATTTT. It is translated as CASSLGLAGSTDTQYF. The complete variable domain, with remaining parts taken from reference TRBV2 and TRBJ2-3, reads EPEVTQTPSHQVTQMGQEVILRCVPISNHLYFYWYRQILGQKVEFLVSFYNNEISEKSEIFDDQFSVERPDGSNFTLKIRSTKLEDSAMYFCASSLGLAGSTDTQYFGPGTRLTVL.

The chain carries TRBV18 and TRBJ2-5, with 7 bases aligning to TRBD1. The germline gives CDR1 KGHSH, CDR2 LQKENI. The ends lost 5 bases at V and 5 bases at J; junction bases unmatched: 5. This CDR3 is 13 amino acids long. For the CDR3, the DNA is TGTGCCAGCTCAGCAACAGGGGAGGAGACCCAGTACTTC. This sequence encodes CASSATGEETQYF.

The chain joins TRBV11-2 to TRBJ2-7, with a possible D match to TRBD1 (6 bases). CDR3 size: 16 residues. The V gene lost 4 bases and the J gene lost 9 bases, with 25 bases spanning the gap. In germline, CDR1 is SGHAT, CDR2 FQNNGV. The CDR3 loop is CASSSVRSRGEVRQYF. The CDR3 DNA sequence: TGTGCCAGCAGCTCAGTCAGGAGCAGGGGTGAGGTACGGCAGTACTTC.

The chain couples TRBV11-2 to TRBJ2-5; D is uncertain. This CDR3 comprises 17 residues. V lost 0 bases and J lost 2, with 16 bases in between. Germline assignment: CDR1 SGHAT and CDR2 FQNNGV. The CDR3 coding sequence is TGTGCCAGCAGCTTAGATCTAGAGGCAGTAACTCAAGAGACCCAGTACTTC. Protein: CASSLDLEAVTQETQYF.

This rearrangement joins TRBV18 to TRBJ2-3; D possibly corresponds to TRBD1 (6 bases). This CDR3 is 15 amino acids long. Germline loops: CDR1 KGHSH, CDR2 LQKENI. The V end lost 2 bases, the J end lost 0 bases, and 9 bases lay between the germline ends. CDR3 sequence: CASSPTGQSTDTQYF. The CDR3 coding sequence is TGTGCCAGCTCACCAACCGGACAGAGCACAGATACGCAGTATTTT.

This rearrangement joins TRBV2 to TRBJ1-2; no definite D call. Germline loops: CDR1 SNHLY, CDR2 FYNNEI. Trimming removed 3 bases from V and 6 bases from J, with 11 bases in between. There are 13 residues in the CDR3. This chain's CDR3 is CASSDVAPDGYTF. CDR3 nucleotides: TGTGCCAGCAGTGATGTGGCTCCCGATGGCTACACCTTC.

The V and J genes are TRBV9 and TRBJ1-4, with 9 bases matching TRBD1. This CDR3 has 17 residues. The J segment lost 3 bases and the V segment lost 2 bases, leaving 8 bases of the junction unmatched. The germline V gene encodes CDR1 SGDLS and CDR2 YYNGEE. CDR3 coding DNA: TGTGCCAGCAGCGTCAGCGGACAGGGGCTTGCTAATGAAAAACTGTTTTTT. Translated: CASSVSGQGLANEKLFF.